The sequence of this TCR beta chain was determined in a study of blood T cell repertoires in COVID-19. On the study more broadly: Sources were T cells, B-cell-depleted T cells, or PBMCs; the material itself was cDNA or gDNA.

This CDR3 contains 14 residues. Germline V gene data show CDR1 as SQVTM and CDR2 as ANQGSEA. The V end lost 4 bases, the J end lost 7 bases, and 17 bases lay between the germline ends. Original methodology: Researchers report that nucleated cell counts were estimated from reference gene primer amplification. Clones were sequenced by immunoSEQ multiplex PCR, and TCRdb holds only the in-frame ones, with some missing. The DNA was the basis for D and trimming; V, J and clone size are from that table. The sample holds approximately 250,000 clones, roughly 85% seen once. The V gene is TRBV29-1, the J gene TRBJ2-1, with TRBD1 as a possible D gene (6 bases). Material for sequencing was PBMCs or T cells enriched from blood (not recorded which). This receptor was taken from a woman between 50 and 59 years old with acute COVID-19. The CDR3 region has the DNA TGCAGCGTTGTCCCTGGGACACTGGGGAATGAGCAGTTCTTC. It translates to CSVVPGTLGNEQFF.